The T cell receptor (beta chain) described here comes from a study of cytomegalovirus exposure and HLA in healthy donors. The CDR3 is made up of 18 amino acids. After removal of 4 bases from V and 5 bases from J, the junction contained 19 bases not matched to a gene. CDR1 is SGHRS and CDR2 is YFSETQ in the germline V gene. As concerns this clone: What it recognizes is unknown.

Study-wide results and caveats: In a later analysis, first-cohort TCR clusters were found to tend to co-occur in the 100 to 150 validation repertoires. Both high specificity and high sensitivity reportedly marked the classifier's diagnosis of cytomegalovirus status.

The protocol was immunoSEQ multiplex PCR, while the TCRdb copy is restricted to in-frame clones and leaves out a portion. Among hundreds of thousands of clones, more than 80% were seen once, and the ten largest hold approximately 0.8%. This receptor was obtained from a woman between 18 and 29 years old in good health and CMV-seronegative. The chain carries TRBV5-1 and TRBJ2-7, with 9 positions matching TRBD1. Sequenced: PBMCs. In DNA form, the CDR3 reads TGCGCCAGCAGCACAGGAGGGCTTACAGGGGGCGTTTTCGACGAGCAGTACTTC. As protein: CASSTGGLTGGVFDEQYF.